These 20 T cell receptor beta chains were all obtained from the same sample, sequenced in a study of immune characteristics of hereditary and idiopathic chronic pancreatitis. Total pancreatectomy with islet autotransplantation was the source of the chronic pancreatitis pancreas tissue. Repertoires were generated with immunoSEQ multiplex PCR, while TCRdb's copy carries only in-frame clones and drops some. The sample includes about 14,000 clones, roughly 80% of them seen just once. Sequencing was carried out using pancreas tissue with hereditary chronic pancreatitis. All receptors come from a human donor with chronic pancreatitis.

This chain connects TRBV15 to TRBJ2-2; no clear D. This CDR3 has 16 residues. Trimming shortened V by 0 bases and J by 1 base, and 9 bases separated the two germline ends. Germline-derived CDR1 and CDR2 are LNHNV and YYDKDF (reference sequence). For the CDR3, the DNA is TGTGCCACCAGCAGAGAGTGGCCAGAGAACACCGGGGAGCTGTTTTTT. It codes for CATSREWPENTGELFF.

CDR3 region: CASSQPPDTQYF. DNA for the CDR3: TGTGCCAGCAGCCAGCCGCCAGATACGCAGTATTTT. The V call is TRBV9, the J call TRBJ2-3, with D uncertain. Between the trimmed V and J ends, which lost 4 bases and 4 bases, there was a span of 7 bases. CDR1 is SGDLS and CDR2 is YYNGEE in the germline V gene. The CDR3 sequence is 12 residues long.

The rearrangement joins TRBV29-1 to TRBJ2-4; unclear D gene. CDR1 and CDR2 (germline): SQVTM, ANQGSEA. The CDR3 runs to 13 residues. Trimming removed 3 bases from V and 3 bases from J, with 9 bases in between. The CDR3 sequence: CSVEGYDKNIQYF. In DNA, the CDR3 is TGCAGCGTTGAGGGATATGACAAAAACATTCAGTACTTC.

The chain recombines TRBV5-1 with TRBJ1-3; D is perhaps TRBD1 (5 bases). The CDR3 contains 16 residues. In germline, CDR1 is SGHRS, CDR2 YFSETQ. V lost 1 base and J 3 bases, leaving 14 bases between the germline ends. Here the CDR3 DNA reads TGCGCCAGCAGCTTGTCGAGGGGTAGAGGTGGAAACACCATATATTTT. Translating it yields CASSLSRGRGGNTIYF.

The gene calls are TRBV6-5 and TRBJ1-3, with no clear D. The germline V gene has CDR1 MNHEY and CDR2 SVGAGI. V was shortened by 4 bases and J by 4 bases, with 11 bases between the two germline ends. The CDR3 runs to 14 residues. The CDR3 sequence: CASSSPGTGNTIYF. Written as DNA, the CDR3 is TGTGCCAGCAGTTCCCCAGGAACGGGAAACACCATATATTTT.

This clone appeared a few times. This chain joins TRBV2 and TRBJ1-3; no firm D call. Per germline, CDR1 SNHLY and CDR2 FYNNEI. Trimming shortened V by 6 bases and J by 4 bases, and 4 bases separated the two germline ends. This CDR3 has 11 amino acids. The CDR3 DNA is TGTGCCAGCAGCCAGGGAAACACCATATATTTT. Amino acid sequence: CASSQGNTIYF.

This clone was counted once. The chain links TRBV28 to TRBJ2-5; D unresolved. CDR3 length: 15 residues. The germline V gene encodes CDR1 MDHEN and CDR2 SYDVKM. V was pared by 2 bases and J by 5 bases, with 15 bases between. The chain's CDR3 is CASSLPPSEGETQYF. CDR3 in DNA: TGTGCCAGCAGTTTACCCCCCTCAGAAGGGGAGACCCAGTACTTC.

The chain recombines TRBV4-1 with TRBJ1-2; D is ambiguous. CDR1 is MGHRA and CDR2 is YSYEKL in the germline V gene. This CDR3 is built from 14 residues. Trimming stripped 1 base from V and 5 bases from J, with 11 bases between. Written as DNA, the CDR3 is TGCGCCAGCAGCCAAGTTCACGGGATATATGGCTACACCTTC. It encodes CASSQVHGIYGYTF.

The rearrangement uses TRBV6-5 and TRBJ2-7, with 8 nucleotides matching TRBD2. Germline values: CDR1 MNHEY, CDR2 SVGAGI. This CDR3 region has 14 residues. Trimming cost V 7 bases and J 7 bases; bases outside gene matches: 12. CDR3 DNA: TGTGCCAGCATCCTTCGGGGGGGGCAGGGGGAGCAGTACTTC. This encodes CASILRGGQGEQYF.

This clone was seen once. The V gene is TRBV18, the J gene TRBJ2-1, with D perhaps TRBD1 or TRBD2 (5 bases each). Germline lookup yields CDR1 KGHSH and CDR2 LQKENI. V gave up 2 bases and J gave up 4 bases, with 21 bases separating them. The CDR3 is made up of 18 amino acids. CDR3 amino acids: CASSPYRVRDGTYNEQFF. The CDR3 bases are TGTGCCAGCTCACCATATAGGGTTAGGGACGGAACATACAATGAGCAGTTCTTC.

In its sample, this clone is medium-sized. The chain recombines TRBV24-1 with TRBJ2-2; 7 bases are shared with TRBD2. The J segment lost 1 base and the V segment lost 4 bases, leaving 11 bases of the junction unmatched. The CDR3 runs 18 residues. Germline CDR1 reads KGHDR; CDR2 reads SFDVKD. The CDR3: CATSEMGGTGKNTGELFF. DNA of the CDR3: TGTGCCACCAGTGAGATGGGGGGGACCGGGAAGAACACCGGGGAGCTGTTTTTT.

V is TRBV5-4 and J is TRBJ2-3; a weak D match, TRBD2 (5 bases). The germline CDR1 and CDR2 sequences are SGHNT and YYREEE (reference sequence). The V end lost 2 bases, the J end lost 1 base, and 14 bases lay between the germline ends. The CDR3 is 16 amino acids. The CDR3 spells CASSLTERRRTDTQYF. CDR3 bases: TGTGCCAGCAGCTTAACCGAGCGGAGACGCACAGATACGCAGTATTTT. Together with reference TRBV5-4 and TRBJ2-3, the CDR3 gives the full variable domain: ETGVTQSPTHLIKTRGQQVTLRCSSQSGHNTVSWYQQALGQGPQFIFQYYREEENGRGNFPPRFSGLQFPNYSSELNVNALELDDSALYLCASSLTERRRTDTQYFGPGTRLTVL.

By share of the sample, this clone is medium-sized. The V and J genes are TRBV7-8 and TRBJ1-1; D is uncertain. The CDR3 totals 13 residues. The germline gives CDR1 SGHVS, CDR2 FQNEAQ. V shed 8 bases and J shed 2 bases, with 12 bases lying between them. The CDR3 protein is CASGTNYNTEAFF. In DNA form, the CDR3 reads TGTGCCAGCGGTACGAATTATAACACTGAAGCTTTCTTT.

This sequence joins TRBV24-1 and TRBJ2-5, with unresolved D. CDR1 is KGHDR, CDR2 SFDVKD, per germline. The CDR3 contains 15 residues. Trimming stripped 3 bases from V and 0 bases from J, with 10 bases between. DNA of the CDR3: TGTGCCACCAGTGATCCGTCAAAGAACCAAGAGACCCAGTACTTC. Amino acid sequence: CATSDPSKNQETQYF.

The chain employs TRBV29-1 and TRBJ2-5; TRBD1 agrees at 9 bases. From germline, CDR1 is SQVTM and CDR2 ANQGSEA. With V trimmed by 7 bases and J by 5 bases, 8 bases remained unmatched. This CDR3 is 13 amino acids long. The CDR3 region is CSGTDRGGETQYF. The CDR3 nucleotides read TGCAGCGGGACGGACAGGGGCGGTGAGACCCAGTACTTC.

This sequence joins TRBV7-2 and TRBJ2-5; D perhaps matches TRBD1 (7 bases). The CDR3 is 15 amino acids. CDR1 and CDR2 (germline): SGHTA, FQGNSA. The V gene lost 2 bases and the J gene lost 5 bases, with 15 bases spanning the gap. CDR3 in amino acids: CASSLTTTGRETQYF. The CDR3 coding sequence is TGTGCCAGCAGCTTAACTACGACAGGGAGGGAGACCCAGTACTTC. Combining the CDR3 with reference TRBV7-2 and TRBJ2-5 gives the whole variable domain GAGVSQSPSNKVTEKGKDVELRCDPISGHTALYWYRQSLGQGLEFLIYFQGNSAPDKSGLPSDRFSAERTGGSVSTLTIQRTQQEDSAVYLCASSLTTTGRETQYFGPGTRLLVL.

The V call is TRBV5-4, the J call TRBJ2-1; D perhaps matches TRBD2 (6 bases). V lost 3 bases to trimming and J lost 5 bases, with 21 bases between them. The CDR3 covers 17 residues. CDR1 and CDR2 (germline): SGHNT, YYREEE (reference sequence). For the CDR3, the DNA is TGTGCCAGCAGCTATCGTCCAAATAGCGGCATCGACAATGAGCAGTTCTTC. Its protein product is CASSYRPNSGIDNEQFF.

This clone was recorded once. CDR3 residues: CASSRGFSTDTQYF. The CDR3 nucleotides are TGTGCCAGCAGTAGGGGGTTTAGCACAGATACGCAGTATTTT. This chain connects TRBV6-5 to TRBJ2-3, with D maybe TRBD1 (6 bases). Trimming removed 5 bases at V and 0 bases at J, with 9 bases between. In germline, CDR1 is MNHEY, CDR2 SVGAGI. The CDR3 has 14 amino acids.

The gene calls are TRBV29-1 and TRBJ2-2, with TRBD2 as a possible D gene (6 bases). V lost 4 bases to trimming and J lost 0 bases, with 15 bases between them. The CDR3 is 16 amino acids. Looked up from germline, CDR1 is SQVTM and CDR2 is ANQGSEA. CDR3: CSVAERVATNTGELFF. The CDR3 DNA reads TGCAGCGTTGCGGAGCGGGTGGCTACGAACACCGGGGAGCTGTTTTTT.

The gene calls are TRBV7-8 and TRBJ1-2; no definite D call. The germline V gene has CDR1 SGHVS and CDR2 FQNEAQ. The CDR3 totals 14 residues. Trimming removed 0 bases from V and 8 bases from J, with 13 bases in between. The DNA for the CDR3 is TGTGCCAGCAGCTTAGCGGAGAACTCTAGGGGCTACACCTTC. This sequence encodes CASSLAENSRGYTF.